Listed below are T cell receptor beta chains from one sample, sequenced in a study of immune evolution from preneoplasia to lung adenocarcinoma. Clones were read by immunoSEQ multiplex PCR, and TCRdb kept only the in-frame ones, dropping some. The data contain just over 6,000 clones, 80% to 90% of them singletons. Sequencing input: FFPE adjacent normal lung tissue. Every receptor here comes from an older donor with lung adenocarcinoma. Both conserved end residues are part of each CDR3. Where a row states a size, it is once, few, many or the class of an expanded clone; other rows omit it.

CDR3aa	v_gene	j_gene	abundance
CASSPPPGTSGRYNEQFF	TRBV18	TRBJ2-1	-
CATADRYNEQFF	TRBV15	TRBJ2-1	-
CASSLGTGSYNEQFF	TRBV13	TRBJ2-1	-
CASSGTHNQPQHF	TRBV19	TRBJ1-5	-
CSASDGGGYTF	TRBV20-1	TRBJ1-2	-
CAWIRYEKQGAFF	TRBV30	TRBJ1-1	-
CASSQEPGRSPMPQHF	TRBV4-1	TRBJ1-5	once
CASSRPGEQFF	TRBV2	TRBJ2-1	-
CASSPTSKSYF	TRBV2	TRBJ2-3	-
CSVEDRGVWQFF	TRBV29-1	TRBJ2-1	once
CAWRLAGGSGELFF	TRBV30	TRBJ2-2	-
CASSPPGVWNEQFF	TRBV18	TRBJ2-1	-
CASGGTVSGYTF	TRBV11-2	TRBJ1-2	-
CASKVQGAGTGELFF	TRBV5-1	TRBJ2-2	few
CAWGPGLAGGEQFF	TRBV30	TRBJ2-1	few
CASSSDRGPGNTIYF	TRBV18	TRBJ1-3	once
CAWSRNEKLFF	TRBV30	TRBJ1-4	-
CASSLSASNQPQHF	TRBV7-9	TRBJ1-5	-